Below, 24 T cell receptor beta chains from the same sample are listed, as sequenced in a study of T and B cells in COVID-19 patients. BIOMED2 TRB-A/B primer pools were used in multiplex TRB PCR. TCRdb reprocessed the multiplex PCR reads with MiXCR, giving one entry per CDR3 protein. Seen here are approximately 8,500 distinct CDR3 sequences, approximately 30% observed once, and the top ten hold 5.5%. From blood, roughly 240-550 ng of genomic DNA served as TRB template. The specimen was blood. The receptors shown here come from a human donor who had recovered from COVID-19.

This clonotype is labeled medium-sized. The chain has TRBV13 and TRBJ2-7; D uncertain. From germline, CDR1 is PRHDT and CDR2 FYEKMQ (reference sequence). CDR3 length: 13 residues. Between the trimmed V and J ends, which lost 5 bases and 6 bases, there was a span of 14 bases. CDR3 nucleotide sequence: TGTGCCAGCAGCGCCGGGTTCGAAGGCGAGCAGTACGTC. Its protein product is CASSAGFEGEQYV.

At least ten counts were recorded for this clonotype. The chain combines TRBV30 with TRBJ2-1; a weak D match, TRBD1 (6 bases). Germline values: CDR1 GTSNPN, CDR2 SVGIG (reference sequence). Trimming pared 8 bases from V and 2 bases from J, leaving 16 bases between. The CDR3 has 14 residues. CDR3 region: CAGTPGDTYNEQFF. CDR3 DNA sequence: TGTGCCGGAACCCCCGGGGACACCTACAATGAGCAGTTCTTC.

This clonotype has only a few counts. The chain uses TRBV6-5 and TRBJ2-3; 11 bases map to TRBD2. This CDR3 contains 15 residues. Per the germline V gene, CDR1 is MNHEY and CDR2 is SVGAGI. The junction had 7 bases not matched to a gene; V was cut back by 10 bases and J by 1 base. CDR3 sequence reads: CATQPGLAGTDTQYF. CDR3 coding DNA: TGTGCCACCCAACCGGGACTAGCGGGCACAGATACGCAGTATTTT.

This clonotype qualifies as medium-sized (0.01 to 0.1%). The J gene is TRBJ2-5, the V gene TRBV19; 11 bases are shared with TRBD1. This CDR3 comprises 14 residues. V lost 9 bases to trimming and J lost 2 bases; unmatched junction nucleotides: 5. Looked up from germline, CDR1 is LNHDA and CDR2 is SQIVND (reference sequence). The CDR3 bases are TGTGCCAGCAAGGACAGGGGGCAGCAAGAGACCCAGTACTTC. It codes for CASKDRGQQETQYF.

The table lists this clonotype with a few counts. The V and J genes are TRBV5-1 and TRBJ2-2, with D tentatively TRBD1 (6 bases). Germline V gene lookup returns CDR1 SGHRS and CDR2 YFSETQ. Trimming took 4 bases from V and 1 from J, leaving 8 bases between them. This CDR3 region has 14 residues. This CDR3 is CASSKDRNTGELFF. CDR3 bases: TGCGCCAGCAGCAAGGACAGGAACACCGGGGAGCTGTTTTTT. The whole variable domain, remainder taken from reference TRBV5-1 and TRBJ2-2, is KAGVTQTPRYLIKTRGQQVTLSCSPISGHRSVSWYQQTPGQGLQFLFEYFSETQRNKGNFPGRFSGRQFSNSRSEMNVSTLELGDSALYLCASSKDRNTGELFFGEGSRLTVL.

This clonotype was found a few times. This chain connects TRBV7-2 to TRBJ2-5, with D possibly matching TRBD1 (5 bases). Trimming took off 5 bases at V and 9 bases at J, with 16 bases between the two ends. Germline V gene sequence: CDR1 SGHTA, CDR2 FQGNSA. CDR3 size: 13 residues. The CDR3: CASSPQWEGAQYF. As DNA, the CDR3 is TGTGCCAGCAGCCCCCAGTGGGAAGGGGCCCAGTACTTC. The variable domain in full, completed from reference TRBV7-2 and TRBJ2-5, reads GAGVSQSPSNKVTEKGKDVELRCDPISGHTALYWYRQSLGQGLEFLIYFQGNSAPDKSGLPSDRFSAERTGGSVSTLTIQRTQQEDSAVYLCASSPQWEGAQYFGPGTRLLVL.

Of note for this clonotype: A much bigger clone sits one base away, suggesting this may be a read error. The chain's CDR3 is CASSTDSGDGNEQFF. In nucleotides, the CDR3 is TGTGCCAGCAGCACGGACAGTGGGGATGGCAATGAGCAGTTCTTC. This chain joins TRBV5-6 and TRBJ2-1; D might be TRBD1 (6 bases). The V gene's germline CDR1 is SGHDT and CDR2 YYEEEE. This CDR3 has 15 amino acids. Trimming removed 4 bases at V and 6 bases at J, with 17 bases between.

In this sample, this clonotype is medium-sized. This sequence joins TRBV19 and TRBJ2-1, with 8 bases lining up with TRBD1. Trimming removed 4 bases from V and 7 bases from J; junction bases left unmatched: 6. The CDR3 consists of 14 residues. CDR1 and CDR2 (germline): LNHDA, SQIVND (reference sequence). CDR3 sequence (DNA): TGTGCCAGTAGTAGGTGGACAGGGTTAAATGAGCAGTTCTTC. Its translation is CASSRWTGLNEQFF.

The chain carries TRBV19 and TRBJ1-3; TRBD1 matches 7 bases. V shed 5 bases, J shed 2 bases, and the junction held 6 bases outside the gene matches. Germline CDR1 and CDR2: LNHDA and SQIVND (reference sequence). The CDR3 has 15 residues. The CDR3 loop reads CASSVDREAGNTIYF. CDR3 coding DNA: TGTGCCAGTAGTGTCGACAGGGAAGCTGGAAACACCATATATTTT.

J is TRBJ2-2 and V is TRBV19; 9 bases fit TRBD1. CDR3 length: 14 residues. V lost 10 bases, J lost 1 base, and 4 bases stayed unmatched. Germline CDR1 is LNHDA and CDR2 is SQIVND (reference sequence). CDR3 sequence (DNA): TGTGCCACTGCGGGACAGGGGAACACCGGGGAGCTGTTTTTT. This codes for CATAGQGNTGELFF.

This rearrangement joins TRBV10-3 to TRBJ2-1; 8 bases map to TRBD1. CDR1 is ENHRY and CDR2 is SYGVKD in the germline V gene. There are 15 residues in the CDR3. Trimming cost V 5 bases and J 0 bases; bases outside gene matches: 3. The DNA of the CDR3 is TGTGCCATCAGTCCGGGACAGGACTCCTACAATGAGCAGTTCTTC. This codes for CAISPGQDSYNEQFF.

This clonotype has a count of ten or more. V is TRBV5-4 and J is TRBJ1-1; D is undetermined. CDR1 is SGHNT and CDR2 is YYREEE in the germline V gene (reference sequence). The V end lost 1 base, the J end lost 5 bases, and 9 bases lay between the germline ends. The CDR3 runs 13 residues. This CDR3 is CASSLLGGTEAFF. CDR3 coding DNA: TGTGCCAGCAGCTTGCTCGGTGGTACTGAAGCTTTCTTT.

This clonotype qualifies as medium-sized (0.01 to 0.1%). The chain joins TRBV29-1 to TRBJ1-1, with 7 bases fitting TRBD1. J was trimmed by 2 bases and V by 5 bases; bases with no gene match: 5. This CDR3 has 13 residues. Germline V gene lookup returns CDR1 SQVTM and CDR2 ANQGSEA. CDR3 bases: TGCAGCGTTCATAGGGACAGAAACACTGAAGCTTTCTTT. This encodes CSVHRDRNTEAFF.

This clonotype came up a few times. The rearrangement links TRBV5-1 to TRBJ2-2, with D hard to call. Looked up from germline, CDR1 is SGHRS and CDR2 is YFSETQ. This CDR3 spans 15 amino acids. V was pared by 2 bases and J by 5 bases, with 13 bases between. As DNA, the CDR3 is TGCGCCAGCAGCTTAAGGCACGGTGGTACCGGGGAGCTGTTTTTT. This gives the protein CASSLRHGGTGELFF. Filled out from reference TRBV5-1 and TRBJ2-2, the complete variable domain reads KAGVTQTPRYLIKTRGQQVTLSCSPISGHRSVSWYQQTPGQGLQFLFEYFSETQRNKGNFPGRFSGRQFSNSRSEMNVSTLELGDSALYLCASSLRHGGTGELFFGEGSRLTVL.

The gene calls are TRBV6-5 and TRBJ2-3, with D perhaps being TRBD1 or TRBD2 (6 bases each). The CDR3 contains 13 residues. Per germline, CDR1 MNHEY and CDR2 SVGAGI. The V and J ends lost 8 bases and 3 bases respectively, with 12 bases between them. The CDR3 DNA sequence: TGTGCCAGCGGGGGGCTGGGGACAGATACGCAGTATTTT. Translation: CASGGLGTDTQYF.

This chain uses TRBV20-1 with TRBJ2-1; TRBD1 is a possible D gene (6 bases). Trimming took off 2 bases at V and 4 bases at J, with 21 bases between the two ends. CDR3 size: 17 residues. Germline CDR1 DFQATT, CDR2 SNEGSKA (reference sequence). CDR3 in DNA: TGCAGTGCTAGACCGACAGGCTCGGAAAGATTTTACAATGAGCAGTTCTTC. The encoded protein is CSARPTGSERFYNEQFF.

This clonotype is deemed medium-sized. The chain uses TRBV6-5 and TRBJ1-1; 8 bases line up with TRBD1. CDR3 length equals 16 residues. V lost 5 bases to trimming and J lost 3 bases; unmatched junction nucleotides: 11. CDR1 is MNHEY and CDR2 is SVGAGI in the germline V gene. The chain's CDR3 is CASSQGNRGRDTEAFF. In DNA, the CDR3 is TGTGCCAGCAGTCAGGGGAACAGGGGGAGGGACACTGAAGCTTTCTTT.

Remarks on this clonotype: At one boundary the junction diverges from the germline segment, which might be a read error. The J gene is TRBJ2-1, the V gene TRBV29-1, with D perhaps matching TRBD1 or TRBD2 (5 bases each). CDR3 length: 13 amino acids. Germline values: CDR1 SQVTM, CDR2 ANQGSEA. The CDR3 region has the DNA TGCAGCGTTGAAAGGGGACGGTACAGTGAGCAGTTCTTC. It codes for CSVERGRYSEQFF.

DNA of the CDR3: TGTGCCAGCTCCCCCGACAGGGGTTTCGGCATTCAGTACTTC. Residues: CASSPDRGFGIQYF. The gene calls are TRBV18 and TRBJ2-4; TRBD1 agrees at 8 bases. The CDR3 contains 14 residues. V shed 6 bases and J 9 bases; nucleotides not matched to a gene: 10. Germline assignment: CDR1 KGHSH and CDR2 LQKENI. The full variable domain, rest sourced from reference TRBV18 and TRBJ2-4, is NAGVMQNPRHLVRRRGQEARLRCSPMKGHSHVYWYRQLPEEGLKFMVYLQKENIIDESGMPKERFSAEFPKEGPSILRIQQVVRGDSAAYFCASSPDRGFGIQYFGAGTRLSVL.

The V gene is TRBV10-3, the J gene TRBJ1-2; D might be TRBD1 (5 bases). CDR3 length: 14 residues. V gave up 3 bases and J gave up 7 bases, with 15 bases separating them. CDR1 and CDR2 from the germline V gene are ENHRY and SYGVKD. CDR3 bases: TGTGCCATCAGTGAAACTCAGGGTTCCAGTGGCTACACCTTC. It specifies CAISETQGSSGYTF.

The CDR3 DNA is TGTGCCAGCAGTGAAGTAGTGGCTAGCGGGGTGACAGATACGCAGTATTTT. It encodes CASSEVVASGVTDTQYF. The chain uses TRBV6-5 and TRBJ2-3; 9 positions match TRBD2. The germline V gene encodes CDR1 MNHEY and CDR2 SVGAGI. The CDR3 is made up of 17 amino acids. The J segment lost 3 bases and the V segment lost 5 bases, leaving 12 bases of the junction unmatched.

This clonotype is medium-sized within its sample. The rearrangement joins TRBV27 to TRBJ2-1; no clear D gene. Trimming cost V 2 bases and J 9 bases, with 5 bases left between them. This CDR3 region has 11 residues. Germline V gene data show CDR1 as MNHEY and CDR2 as SMNVEV (reference sequence). DNA of the CDR3: TGTGCCAGCAGTTTAAGAGGTGAGCAGTTCTTC. It codes for CASSLRGEQFF.

The chain employs TRBV11-3 and TRBJ2-1; 7 nucleotides agree with TRBD2. The CDR3 length is 16 residues. Unmatched junction bases numbered 14, after V lost 5 bases and J lost 7 bases. The germline gives CDR1 SGHNT, CDR2 YENEEA. The CDR3 DNA sequence: TGTGCCAGCAGCACAAAGAGGGAGGGGAATGAGAATGAGCAGTTCTTC. It translates to CASSTKREGNENEQFF. The complete variable domain, with remaining parts taken from reference TRBV11-3 and TRBJ2-1, reads EAGVVQSPRYKIIEKKQPVAFWCNPISGHNTLYWYLQNLGQGPELLIRYENEEAVDDSQLPKDRFSAERLKGVDSTLKIQPAELGDSAVYLCASSTKREGNENEQFFGPGTRLTVL.

This clonotype is termed medium-sized. The rearrangement joins TRBV29-1 to TRBJ2-7; D remains ambiguous. This CDR3 has 15 residues. V dropped 2 bases and J dropped 3 bases, with 17 bases sitting between them. Germline V gives CDR1 SQVTM, CDR2 ANQGSEA. The CDR3 nucleotides read TGCAGCGTTGAATACCCTAGGGATAGTGTCTACGAGCAGTACTTC. Translating it yields CSVEYPRDSVYEQYF.